The rows below give T cell receptor beta chains drawn from one sample of a study of chemoradiotherapy in HPV16-positive cancers. Clones were read by immunoSEQ multiplex PCR, and TCRdb kept only the in-frame ones, dropping some. The table has about 870 clones, roughly 90% seen once; the top ten hold about 6.9%. This specimen was tumor tissue, taken from a patient who underwent chemoradiotherapy. Receptors originate from a human donor with HPV-associated anogenital cancer. Each CDR3 is given with its conserved first and last residue. A D gene is named only where the DNA matches it firmly. Clone size appears in some rows only: once, few, many, or a class for an expanded clone.

>.|.|TRBJ2-1|TRBV29-1
TGCAGCGTGGCCCTTGGGGGCGGGGCATACAATGAGCAGTTCTTC
CSVALGGGAYNEQFF
>.|.|TRBJ1-5|TRBV30
TGTGCCTGGAATGGGGACCCCAATCAGCCCCAGCATTTT
CAWNGDPNQPQHF
>.|TRBD2|TRBJ2-1|TRBV28
TGTGCCAGCCTTGGTAGCGGGAGGGCGAATGAGCAGTTCTTC
CASLGSGRANEQFF
>.|.|TRBJ1-2|TRBV25-1
TGTGCCAGCAGTGAAAATTATGGCTACACCTTC
CASSENYGYTF
>.|.|TRBJ2-6|TRBV11-3
TGTGCCAGCAGCTTAGGCGGGGCTGGGGCCAACGTCCTGACTTTC
CASSLGGAGANVLTF
>.|.|TRBJ1-1|TRBV7-9
TGTGCCAGCAGCTTAGAAGGGGAGAGACCGGAGACTGAAGCTTTCTTT
CASSLEGERPETEAFF
>.|TRBD1|TRBJ2-7|TRBV6-4
TGTGCCATACAAACCGGGACAGGGGCTATGTACGAGCAGTACTTC
CAIQTGTGAMYEQYF
>once|.|TRBJ2-2|TRBV7-4
TGTGCCAGCAGCCCGGGAGACGACACCGGGGAGCTGTTTTTT
CASSPGDDTGELFF
>few|.|TRBJ1-5|TRBV6-1
TGTGCCAGCGGTCCAGAGGGCAATCAGCCCCAGCATTTT
CASGPEGNQPQHF
>.|TRBD1|TRBJ1-2|TRBV9
TGTGCCAGCAGCGCAACCGGGACAGTCTATGGCTACACCTTC
CASSATGTVYGYTF